The 30 T cell receptor beta chains reported below all come from one sample, sequenced in a study of regulatory T cells in long-lasting Graves disease. Stated time point: newly diagnosed GD, antithyroid drugs for less than 3 months. There was RNA extracted from PBMCs, and the TCR library was made from it. Arm-PCR of CDR3 regions and iRepertoire HTBI primers were the basis on which TCR beta libraries were built. MiXCR, applied by TCRdb to the multiplex PCR reads, yields one record per CDR3 protein. There are 360,000 or so distinct CDR3 sequences in the sample; 12% occur only once, and about 19% lies in the top ten. These same records also appear under a second study, on T cells in Graves' hyperthyroidism and ophthalmopathy.

This specimen consisted of peripheral blood mononuclear cells (PBMCs), obtained at new diagnosis, from a patient treated with antithyroid drugs. Receptors were obtained from a woman younger than 35 with Graves disease.

The rearrangement joins TRBV19 to TRBJ2-7; D is possibly TRBD2 (5 bases). The CDR3 is 13 amino acids. Trimming removed 3 bases from V and 3 bases from J, with 9 bases in between. Looked up from germline, CDR1 is LNHDA and CDR2 is SQIVND (reference sequence). This chain's CDR3 is CASSIEGVYEQYF. The CDR3 nucleotides read TGTGCCAGTAGTATCGAGGGTGTCTACGAGCAGTACTTC.

CDR3 amino acids: CASSYGLAGGDTQYF. The DNA of the CDR3 is TGTGCCAGCAGCTATGGACTAGCGGGAGGAGATACGCAGTATTTT. J is TRBJ2-3 and V is TRBV11-2; 14 nucleotides agree with TRBD2. CDR1 and CDR2 from the germline V gene are SGHAT and FQNNGV. CDR3 length equals 15 residues. After removal of 4 bases from V and 5 bases from J, the junction contained 2 bases not matched to a gene.

This clonotype was observed a few times. J is TRBJ2-1 and V is TRBV9, with no clear D. Trimming stripped 3 bases from V and 5 bases from J, with 18 bases between. The CDR3 totals 16 residues. The germline V gene has CDR1 SGDLS and CDR2 YYNGEE. In nucleotides, the CDR3 is TGTGCCAGCAGCGCACACCGAAGGGCAGGAAACAATGAGCAGTTCTTC. Translated, it gives CASSAHRRAGNNEQFF.

Note on this clonotype: A read error is likely here: a far larger clone is one base away. The CDR3 does not close with the conserved phenylalanine or tryptophan, likely indicating a read error. The V and J genes are TRBV6-2 or TRBV6-3 and TRBJ1-1; D uncertain. V dropped 6 bases and J dropped 1 base, with 9 bases sitting between them. The CDR3 contains 13 residues. From germline, CDR1 is MNHEY and CDR2 SVGEGT. CDR3 amino acids: CASSSTWNTEAFL. Here the CDR3 DNA reads TGTGCCAGCAGCTCCACGTGGAACACTGAAGCTTTCCTT.

This clonotype was recorded at least ten times. The chain recombines TRBV27 with TRBJ1-5, with 7 bases matching TRBD1. In germline, CDR1 is MNHEY, CDR2 SMNVEV (reference sequence). Unmatched junction bases numbered 13, after V lost 3 bases and J lost 2 bases. The length of the CDR3 is 18 residues. DNA of the CDR3: TGTGCCAGCAGTTTTATTAGGGACAGTACTTTCGGCAATCAGCCCCAGCATTTT. Protein product: CASSFIRDSTFGNQPQHF.

Many counts were recorded for this clonotype. The V and J genes are TRBV6-1 and TRBJ2-3; D remains unclear. Germline V CDR1 and CDR2: MNHNS, SASEGT. The CDR3 is 14 residues long. The V and J ends lost 6 bases and 2 bases respectively, with 12 bases between them. The CDR3 DNA follows: TGTGCCAGCAGCAAGGGCCGAAACACAGATACGCAGTATTTT. It codes for CASSKGRNTDTQYF.

The chain joins TRBV29-1 to TRBJ2-7; TRBD1 is a possible D gene (6 bases). Looked up from germline, CDR1 is SQVTM and CDR2 is ANQGSEA. Trimming left V 6 bases short and J 2 bases short, with 14 bases between. The CDR3 length is 13 residues. The DNA of the CDR3 is TGCAGCGTGGGACATCGCTTTACCTACGAGCAGTACTTC. Its translation is CSVGHRFTYEQYF.

This clonotype was detected many times. The J gene is TRBJ1-5, the V gene TRBV20-1, with a possible D match to TRBD1 (5 bases). V dropped 3 bases and J dropped 6 bases, with 18 bases sitting between them. Germline lookup yields CDR1 DFQATT and CDR2 SNEGSKA (reference sequence). The CDR3 is 15 amino acids. For the CDR3, the DNA is TGCAGTGCTAGCTCAGGACTCCGCGGGGGTCAGCCCCAGCATTTT. It codes for CSASSGLRGGQPQHF.

This clonotype was recorded at least ten times. The V and J genes are TRBV10-3 and TRBJ1-1; D call uncertain. This CDR3 has 19 amino acids. Germline V gene lookup returns CDR1 ENHRY and CDR2 SYGVKD. V was cut by 0 bases and J by 3 bases, with 23 bases left in between. The CDR3 sequence is CAISESIYRSNSSYTEAFF. The CDR3 DNA is TGTGCCATCAGTGAGTCGATTTATAGGTCAAATTCTAGCTACACTGAAGCTTTCTTT.

In its sample, this clonotype was seen many times. V and J are TRBV12-3 or TRBV12-4 and TRBJ1-1, with TRBD1 as a possible D gene (6 bases). The CDR3 sequence is 14 residues long. V lost 9 bases to trimming and J lost 0 bases, with 14 bases between them. The CDR3 sequence is CASLTGTLNTEAFF. CDR3 coding DNA: TGTGCCAGTCTCACAGGGACCCTGAACACTGAAGCTTTCTTT.

The sample holds many counts of this clonotype. The gene calls are TRBV6-1 and TRBJ2-7, with unresolved D. V lost 3 bases, J lost 2 bases, and 11 bases lay in between. The CDR3 loop spans 14 amino acids. Germline V lookup: CDR1 MNHNS, CDR2 SASEGT. The CDR3 sequence: CASSDGAGAYEQYV. As DNA, the CDR3 is TGTGCCAGCAGTGATGGCGCAGGCGCCTACGAGCAGTACGTC.

This clonotype showed up many times. The genes are TRBV5-1 and TRBJ2-7; TRBD2 matches 7 bases. V was pared by 0 bases and J by 5 bases, with 8 bases of the junction left unmatched. The CDR3 is 15 amino acids. Germline values: CDR1 SGHRS, CDR2 YFSETQ. This CDR3 reads CASSLGGGPGNEQYV. The CDR3 DNA reads TGCGCCAGCAGCTTGGGCGGGGGTCCGGGCAACGAGCAGTACGTC.

This clonotype was seen repeatedly, ten times or more. The chain links TRBV6-1 to TRBJ2-1, with D perhaps matching TRBD2 (5 bases). The V end lost 8 bases, the J end lost 4 bases, and 12 bases lay between the germline ends. This CDR3 has 13 residues. Germline V CDR1 and CDR2: MNHNS, SASEGT. The CDR3 region is CASGRSGYNEQFF. The CDR3 nucleotides read TGTGCCAGCGGTCGCTCGGGGTACAATGAGCAGTTCTTC.

The chain employs TRBV2 and TRBJ1-1; the D gene is possibly TRBD1 (6 bases). Trimming shortened V by 6 bases and J by 8 bases, and 13 bases separated the two germline ends. CDR1 and CDR2 from the germline V gene are SNHLY and FYNNEI. This CDR3 is built from 12 residues. CDR3 DNA sequence: TGTGCCAGCAGAAAACAGGGAGGGGAAGCTTTCTTT. It is translated as CASRKQGGEAFF.

This clonotype was recorded at least ten times. The chain recombines TRBV7-9 with TRBJ2-2, with unresolved D. V lost 1 base, J lost 0 bases, and 6 bases lay in between. CDR3 size: 15 residues. Germline CDR1 is SEHNR and CDR2 is FQNEAQ (reference sequence). CDR3 sequence: CASSLVGPNTGELFF. The CDR3 nucleotides read TGTGCCAGCAGCTTAGTAGGGCCGAACACCGGGGAGCTGTTTTTT.

This clonotype has ten or more counts. The rearrangement joins TRBV5-1 to TRBJ1-1, with D unclear. This CDR3 comprises 13 residues. V was shortened by 4 bases and J by 1 base, with 8 bases between the two germline ends. Germline CDR1 is SGHRS and CDR2 is YFSETQ. CDR3 DNA sequence: TGCGCCAGCAGCGAGGGAGCGAACACTGAAGCTTTCTTT. As protein: CASSEGANTEAFF.

Ten or more counts support this clonotype. The chain combines TRBV20-1 with TRBJ1-2, with D tentatively TRBD1 (5 bases). The germline CDR1 and CDR2 sequences are DFQATT and SNEGSKA (reference sequence). CDR3 length: 17 amino acids. The ends were cut back, 3 bases at V and 4 bases at J, with 24 bases in the middle. The CDR3 nucleotides are TGCAGTGCTAGTGACCGACAGCACGTCTGGAGGGTCTATGGCTACACCTTC. Its translation: CSASDRQHVWRVYGYTF.

This clonotype was recorded a few times. The chain combines TRBV10-3 with TRBJ2-3; 11 nucleotides match TRBD2. CDR3 length: 16 residues. Germline CDR1 ENHRY, CDR2 SYGVKD. After removal of 2 bases from V and 4 bases from J, the junction contained 5 bases not matched to a gene. CDR3: CAISEPVGLAADTQYF. In DNA form, the CDR3 reads TGTGCCATCAGTGAGCCCGTGGGACTAGCGGCAGATACGCAGTATTTT.

This clonotype was seen many times. This rearrangement joins TRBV2 to TRBJ2-1; 9 bases are shared with TRBD1. CDR3 length: 13 residues. V shed 8 bases, J shed 9 bases, and the junction held 8 bases outside the gene matches. From germline, CDR1 is SNHLY and CDR2 FYNNEI. CDR3 coding DNA: TGTGCCAGCTTGGGACAGGGTAACACTGAGCAGTTCTTC. Translated: CASLGQGNTEQFF.

This clonotype was picked up many times. The rearrangement links TRBV6-9 to TRBJ2-2; D is undetermined. Germline CDR1 reads MNHGY; CDR2 reads SVAAGI. CDR3 length: 13 residues. Trimming removed 1 base at V and 3 bases at J, with 3 bases between. The CDR3 spells CASSYLDTGELFF. The CDR3 nucleotides are TGTGCCAGCAGTTATTTGGACACCGGGGAGCTGTTTTTT.

The rearrangement links TRBV6-2 or TRBV6-3 to TRBJ2-1; 8 bases are shared with TRBD1. V shed 7 bases, J shed 6 bases, and the junction held 14 bases outside the gene matches. Per the germline V gene, CDR1 is MNHEY and CDR2 is SVGEGT. This CDR3 spans 16 amino acids. The CDR3 nucleotides are TGTGCCAGCAAGCCTTACAGGGGGGTCACCTGCAATGAGCAGTTCTTC. Amino acid sequence: CASKPYRGVTCNEQFF.

The table lists this clonotype with many counts. The chain links TRBV3-1 to TRBJ1-2; a weak D match, TRBD1 (5 bases). CDR1 and CDR2 (germline): LGHDT, YNNKEL (reference sequence). This CDR3 contains 15 residues. The V end was cut by 0 bases, the J end by 4 bases, with 12 bases between. The CDR3 nucleotides read TGTGCCAGCAGCCAAGATTTTAAGGGGATCTATGGCTACACCTTC. Residues: CASSQDFKGIYGYTF.

This clonotype has ten or more counts. The V gene is TRBV11-2, the J gene TRBJ2-5; a weak D match, TRBD2 (6 bases). CDR1 is SGHAT and CDR2 is FQNNGV in the germline V gene. This CDR3 spans 16 amino acids. V gave up 5 bases and J gave up 5 bases, with 21 bases separating them. CDR3 DNA: TGTGCCAGCAGCACTAGAGTACTAGCTGTAAGCGAGACCCAGTACTTC. Protein: CASSTRVLAVSETQYF. Filled out from reference TRBV11-2 and TRBJ2-5, the complete variable domain reads EAGVAQSPRYKIIEKRQSVAFWCNPISGHATLYWYQQILGQGPKLLIQFQNNGVVDDSQLPKDRFSAERLKGVDSTLKIQPAKLEDSAVYLCASSTRVLAVSETQYFGPGTRLLVL.

The sample holds many counts of this clonotype. CDR3 in amino acids: CATSGRLAGFYEQYF. For the CDR3, the DNA is TGTGCCACCAGCGGAAGACTAGCGGGATTCTACGAGCAGTACTTC. The chain recombines TRBV15 with TRBJ2-7, with TRBD2 matching over 11 bases. Germline-derived CDR1 and CDR2 are LNHNV and YYDKDF (reference sequence). CDR3 length equals 15 residues. Germline trimming cut 5 bases from V and 3 bases from J; bases unmatched to any gene: 6.

There are many counts of this clonotype. The V and J genes are TRBV29-1 and TRBJ1-5; 9 bases line up with TRBD1. CDR3 length equals 14 residues. Losses at the gene ends were 3 bases for V and 0 bases for J; bases not matched to a gene: 0. Germline values: CDR1 SQVTM, CDR2 ANQGSEA. CDR3: CSVEDRGSNQPQHF. In DNA, the CDR3 is TGCAGCGTTGAGGACAGGGGTAGCAATCAGCCCCAGCATTTT. Together with reference TRBV29-1 and TRBJ1-5, the CDR3 gives the full variable domain: SAVISQKPSRDICQRGTSLTIQCQVDSQVTMMFWYRQQPGQSLTLIATANQGSEATYESGFVIDKFPISRPNLTFSTLTVSNMSPEDSSIYLCSVEDRGSNQPQHFGDGTRLSIL.

The sample holds many counts of this clonotype. The chain has TRBV7-9 and TRBJ1-1; D gene ambiguous. CDR1 is SEHNR, CDR2 FQNEAQ, per germline (reference sequence). V gave up 8 bases and J gave up 2 bases, with 6 bases separating them. This CDR3 comprises 11 residues. CDR3 loop: CASEINTEAFF. CDR3 DNA: TGTGCCAGCGAGATTAACACTGAAGCTTTCTTT.

This clonotype was recorded many times. The chain links TRBV2 to TRBJ2-6, with D maybe TRBD1 (5 bases). There are 17 residues in the CDR3. Germline CDR1 SNHLY, CDR2 FYNNEI. With 4 bases removed from V and 0 bases from J, the gap between germline ends came to 13 bases. The CDR3 sequence is CASSGSGYSSGANVLTF. The CDR3 DNA is TGTGCCAGCAGTGGATCAGGGTACAGCTCTGGGGCCAACGTCCTGACTTTC.

The V call is TRBV5-1, the J call TRBJ2-7, with 9 bases lining up with TRBD1. Trimming cost V 0 bases and J 5 bases; bases outside gene matches: 6. The CDR3 is 15 amino acids. The V gene's germline CDR1 is SGHRS and CDR2 YFSETQ. The CDR3 DNA sequence: TGCGCCAGCAGCTTGGCGGGGACAGGGAGCCACGAGCAGTACTTC. Its protein product is CASSLAGTGSHEQYF.

This chain uses TRBV28 with TRBJ2-2; 11 bases match TRBD2. The junction had 5 bases not matched to a gene; V was cut back by 3 bases and J by 2 bases. The CDR3 has 17 residues. The germline CDR1 and CDR2 sequences are MDHEN and SYDVKM. DNA of the CDR3: TGTGCCAGCAGTTTTCCGGGACTAGCGGATAACACCGGGGAGCTGTTTTTT. Its protein product is CASSFPGLADNTGELFF. Variable domain in full (rest from reference TRBV28 and TRBJ2-2): DVKVTQSSRYLVKRTGEKVFLECVQDMDHENMFWYRQDPGLGLRLIYFSYDVKMKEKGDIPEGYSVSREKKERFSLILESASTNQTSMYLCASSFPGLADNTGELFFGEGSRLTVL.

This clonotype came up many times. The chain uses TRBV3-1 and TRBJ1-2; D ambiguous. Per germline, CDR1 LGHDT and CDR2 YNNKEL (reference sequence). The CDR3 contains 14 residues. V lost 1 base and J lost 0, with 6 bases in between. This CDR3 reads CASSQAPTNYGYTF. As DNA, the CDR3 is TGTGCCAGCAGCCAAGCGCCCACTAACTATGGCTACACCTTC.